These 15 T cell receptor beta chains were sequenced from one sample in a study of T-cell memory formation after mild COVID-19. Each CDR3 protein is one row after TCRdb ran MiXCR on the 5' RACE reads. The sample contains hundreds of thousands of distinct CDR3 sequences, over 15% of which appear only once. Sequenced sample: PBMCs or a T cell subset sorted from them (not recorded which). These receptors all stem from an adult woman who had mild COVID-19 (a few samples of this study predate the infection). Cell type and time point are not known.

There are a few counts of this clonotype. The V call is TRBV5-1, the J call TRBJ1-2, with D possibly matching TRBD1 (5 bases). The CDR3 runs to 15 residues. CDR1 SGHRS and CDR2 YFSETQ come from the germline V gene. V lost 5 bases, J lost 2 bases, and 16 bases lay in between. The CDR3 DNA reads TGCGCCAGCAGTTCCTTCGGGACCCAGAACTATGGCTACACCTTC. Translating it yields CASSSFGTQNYGYTF.

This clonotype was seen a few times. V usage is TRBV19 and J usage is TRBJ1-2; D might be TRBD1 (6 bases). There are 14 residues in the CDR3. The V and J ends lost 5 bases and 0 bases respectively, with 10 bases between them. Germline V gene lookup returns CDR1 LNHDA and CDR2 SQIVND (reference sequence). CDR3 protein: CASSAQGTNYGYTF. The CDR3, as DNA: TGTGCCAGTAGTGCACAGGGTACTAACTATGGCTACACCTTC.

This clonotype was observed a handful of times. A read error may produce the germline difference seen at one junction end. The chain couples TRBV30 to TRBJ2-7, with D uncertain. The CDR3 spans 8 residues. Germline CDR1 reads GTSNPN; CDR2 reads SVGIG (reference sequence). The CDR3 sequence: CAWAPQAF. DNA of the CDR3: TGTGCCTGGGCGCCGCAGGCCTTC.

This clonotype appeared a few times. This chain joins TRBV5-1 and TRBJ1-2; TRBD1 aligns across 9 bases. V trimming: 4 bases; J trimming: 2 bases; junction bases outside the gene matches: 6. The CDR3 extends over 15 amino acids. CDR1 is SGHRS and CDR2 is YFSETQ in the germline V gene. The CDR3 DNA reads TGCGCCAGCAGCCAAGGACAGGGGATAAACTATGGCTACACCTTC. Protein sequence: CASSQGQGINYGYTF.

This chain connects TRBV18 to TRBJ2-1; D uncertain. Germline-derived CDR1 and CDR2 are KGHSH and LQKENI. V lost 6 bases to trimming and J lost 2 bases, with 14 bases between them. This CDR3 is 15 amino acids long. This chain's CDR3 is CASSSRSDTYNEQFF. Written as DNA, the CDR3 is TGTGCCAGCTCCTCCAGAAGCGATACCTACAATGAGCAGTTCTTC.

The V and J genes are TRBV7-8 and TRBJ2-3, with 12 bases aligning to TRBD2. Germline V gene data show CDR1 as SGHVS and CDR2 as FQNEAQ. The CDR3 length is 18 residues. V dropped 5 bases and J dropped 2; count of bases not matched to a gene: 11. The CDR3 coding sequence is TGTGCCAGCAGCCACACCCGACTAGCGGGGGCCGACACAGATACGCAGTATTTT. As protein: CASSHTRLAGADTDTQYF.

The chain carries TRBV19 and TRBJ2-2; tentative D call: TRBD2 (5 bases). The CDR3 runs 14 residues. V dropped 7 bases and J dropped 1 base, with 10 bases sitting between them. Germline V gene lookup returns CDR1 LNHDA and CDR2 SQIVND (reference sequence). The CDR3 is CASNKRWNTGELFF. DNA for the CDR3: TGTGCCAGTAATAAGCGGTGGAACACCGGGGAGCTGTTTTTT.

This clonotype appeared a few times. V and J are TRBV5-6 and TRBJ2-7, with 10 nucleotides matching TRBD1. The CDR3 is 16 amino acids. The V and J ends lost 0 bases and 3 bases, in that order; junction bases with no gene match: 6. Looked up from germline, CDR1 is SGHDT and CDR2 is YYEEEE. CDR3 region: CASSLEGTGVLYEQYF. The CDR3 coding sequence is TGTGCCAGCAGCTTGGAGGGGACAGGGGTCCTCTACGAGCAGTACTTC.

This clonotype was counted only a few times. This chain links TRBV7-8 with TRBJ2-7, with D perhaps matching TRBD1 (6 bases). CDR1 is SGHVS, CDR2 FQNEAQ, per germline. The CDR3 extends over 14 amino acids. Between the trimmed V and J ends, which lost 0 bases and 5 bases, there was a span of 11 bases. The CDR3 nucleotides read TGTGCCAGCAGCTTAGCTGCAGGGGTCCACGAGCAGTACTTC. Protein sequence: CASSLAAGVHEQYF.

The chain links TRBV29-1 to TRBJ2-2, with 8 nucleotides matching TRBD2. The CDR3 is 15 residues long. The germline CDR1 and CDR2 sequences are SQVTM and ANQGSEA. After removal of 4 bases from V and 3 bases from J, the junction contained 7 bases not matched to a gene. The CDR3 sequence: CSVVSGSGYTGELFF. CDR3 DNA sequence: TGCAGCGTTGTAAGCGGGAGCGGGTACACCGGGGAGCTGTTTTTT.

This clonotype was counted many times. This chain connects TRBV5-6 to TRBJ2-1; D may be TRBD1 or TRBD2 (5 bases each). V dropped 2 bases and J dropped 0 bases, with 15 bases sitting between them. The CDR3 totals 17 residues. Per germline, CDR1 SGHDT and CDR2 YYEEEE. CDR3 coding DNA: TGTGCCAGCAGCTTCTTACCGGGACGGTACTCCTACAATGAGCAGTTCTTC. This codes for CASSFLPGRYSYNEQFF.

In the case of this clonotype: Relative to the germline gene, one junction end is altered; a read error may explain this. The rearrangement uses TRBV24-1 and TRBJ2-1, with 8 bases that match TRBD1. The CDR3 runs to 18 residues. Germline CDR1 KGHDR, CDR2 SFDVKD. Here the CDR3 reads CAASEGGQGLISYNEQFF. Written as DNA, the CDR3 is TGTGCCGCCAGTGAGGGAGGACAGGGTCTGATCTCCTACAATGAGCAGTTCTTC.

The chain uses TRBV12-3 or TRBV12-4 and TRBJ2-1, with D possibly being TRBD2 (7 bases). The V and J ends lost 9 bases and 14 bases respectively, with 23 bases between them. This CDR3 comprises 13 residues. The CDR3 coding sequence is TGTGCCAGTTTGAAGGGGGGGACTGATGCGGAGTTCTTC. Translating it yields CASLKGGTDAEFF.

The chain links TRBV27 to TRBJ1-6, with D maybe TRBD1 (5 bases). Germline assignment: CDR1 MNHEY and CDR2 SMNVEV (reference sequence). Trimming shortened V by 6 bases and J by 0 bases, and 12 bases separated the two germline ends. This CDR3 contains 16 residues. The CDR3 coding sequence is TGTGCCAGCAGCTGGGACCCCCGCTCCTATAATTCACCCCTCCACTTT. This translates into CASSWDPRSYNSPLHF.

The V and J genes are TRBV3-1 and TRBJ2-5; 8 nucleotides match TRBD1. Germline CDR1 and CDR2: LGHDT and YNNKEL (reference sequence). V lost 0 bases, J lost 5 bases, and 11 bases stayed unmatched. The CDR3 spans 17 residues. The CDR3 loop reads CASSQDFSDREWETQYF. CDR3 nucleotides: TGTGCCAGCAGCCAAGATTTCTCGGACAGGGAATGGGAGACCCAGTACTTC.